The rows below give T cell receptor beta chains drawn from one sample of a study of T cells in Graves' hyperthyroidism and ophthalmopathy. A single record per CDR3 protein comes from TCRdb applying MiXCR to the multiplex PCR reads. This sample yields 300,000 to 450,000 distinct CDR3 sequences, of which roughly 14% are seen a single time; roughly 11% belongs to the top ten. Sequenced material: blood. These TCRs come from a woman between 55 and 75 years old with Graves' hyperthyroidism. Each CDR3 is given with its conserved first and last residue. D genes are given only for firm matches. Clone size appears in some rows only: once, few, many, or a class for an expanded clone.

d_gene: -
abundance: -
v_gene: TRBV4-1
j_gene: TRBJ1-1
CDR3aa: CASSQVTGAGTEAFF
CDR3nt: TGCGCCAGCAGCCAAGTGACCGGGGCGGGCACTGAAGCTTTCTTT

d_gene: -
abundance: many
v_gene: TRBV20-1
j_gene: TRBJ2-3
CDR3aa: CSARGRATSTDTQYF
CDR3nt: TGCAGTGCTAGAGGAAGAGCAACTTCCACAGATACGCAGTATTTT

d_gene: -
abundance: -
v_gene: TRBV20-1
j_gene: TRBJ2-7
CDR3aa: CSASTGTSPYNEQYF
CDR3nt: TGCAGTGCTAGCACCGGGACTTCACCCTACAATGAGCAGTACTTC

d_gene: TRBD2
abundance: -
v_gene: TRBV4-1
j_gene: TRBJ2-1
CDR3aa: CASSQGFGTSGRAGDEQFF
CDR3nt: TGCGCCAGCAGTCAGGGCTTTGGAACTAGCGGGAGGGCCGGCGATGAGCAGTTCTTC

d_gene: TRBD2
abundance: few
v_gene: TRBV19
j_gene: TRBJ2-2
CDR3aa: CASSMETSATNTGELFF
CDR3nt: TGTGCCAGTAGTATGGAGACTAGCGCCACGAACACCGGGGAGCTGTTTTTT

d_gene: -
abundance: many
v_gene: TRBV11-1
j_gene: TRBJ2-7
CDR3aa: CASSLDGLGDREQYF
CDR3nt: TGTGCCAGCAGCTTGGACGGACTCGGGGATCGGGAGCAGTACTTC

d_gene: TRBD2
abundance: few
v_gene: TRBV19
j_gene: TRBJ2-1
CDR3aa: CASSLGASGSSYNEQFF
CDR3nt: TGTGCCAGTAGTCTTGGGGCTAGCGGGAGCTCCTACAATGAGCAGTTCTTC

d_gene: TRBD2
abundance: many
v_gene: TRBV7-3
j_gene: TRBJ2-3
CDR3aa: CASSPLLAGEVGGEDTQYF
CDR3nt: TGTGCCAGCAGCCCCCTACTAGCGGGGGAAGTAGGGGGGGAAGATACGCAGTATTTT

d_gene: TRBD1
abundance: -
v_gene: TRBV20-1
j_gene: TRBJ1-5
CDR3aa: CSARPGTGSRVNNQPQHF
CDR3nt: TGCAGTGCTAGACCCGGGACAGGGTCTCGGGTCAACAATCAGCCCCAGCATTTT

d_gene: -
abundance: many
v_gene: TRBV12-3/TRBV12-4
j_gene: TRBJ2-1
CDR3aa: CASREWTNEQFF
CDR3nt: TGTGCCAGCAGGGAATGGACTAATGAGCAGTTCTTC

d_gene: TRBD2
abundance: many
v_gene: TRBV24-1
j_gene: TRBJ2-3
CDR3aa: CATSGSGSKDTQYF
CDR3nt: TGTGCCACCAGTGGCAGCGGGAGCAAAGATACGCAGTATTTT

d_gene: -
abundance: many
v_gene: TRBV5-1
j_gene: TRBJ1-2
CDR3aa: CASSPRGQDYGYTF
CDR3nt: TGCGCCAGCAGCCCCCGGGGGCAGGACTATGGCTACACCTTC

d_gene: -
abundance: few
v_gene: TRBV15
j_gene: TRBJ2-5
CDR3aa: CATKSGGQETQYF
CDR3nt: TGTGCCACCAAGTCCGGGGGCCAAGAGACCCAGTACTTC

d_gene: TRBD2
abundance: many
v_gene: TRBV7-9
j_gene: TRBJ2-3
CDR3aa: CASSPRTRSRRTDTQYF
CDR3nt: TGTGCCAGCAGCCCCCGGACTAGAAGTCGGAGGACAGATACGCAGTATTTT

d_gene: TRBD2
abundance: many
v_gene: TRBV12-3/TRBV12-4
j_gene: TRBJ2-3
CDR3aa: CASSPRLAGVLNTQYF
CDR3nt: TGTGCCAGCAGTCCCCGACTAGCGGGAGTCCTGAATACGCAGTATTTT

d_gene: TRBD1
abundance: many
v_gene: TRBV24-1
j_gene: TRBJ2-1
CDR3aa: CATSEARRGQGVNEQFF
CDR3nt: TGTGCCACCAGTGAGGCGAGGAGGGGACAGGGGGTCAATGAGCAGTTCTTC

d_gene: TRBD1
abundance: few
v_gene: TRBV19
j_gene: TRBJ1-2
CDR3aa: CASSWDSNPYGYTF
CDR3nt: TGTGCCAGTAGTTGGGACAGCAACCCCTATGGCTACACCTTC

d_gene: TRBD1
abundance: many
v_gene: TRBV5-1
j_gene: TRBJ2-1
CDR3aa: CASSWTGTYNEQFF
CDR3nt: TGCGCCAGCAGTTGGACAGGGACCTACAATGAGCAGTTCTTC

d_gene: TRBD1
abundance: many
v_gene: TRBV24-1
j_gene: TRBJ2-5
CDR3aa: CATSDLGTGGSETQYF
CDR3nt: TGTGCCACCAGTGATTTGGGGACAGGGGGCAGCGAGACCCAGTACTTC

d_gene: TRBD1
abundance: few
v_gene: TRBV27
j_gene: TRBJ1-4
CDR3aa: CASSWDRGEKLFF
CDR3nt: TGTGCCAGCAGTTGGGACAGGGGGGAAAAACTGTTTTTT

d_gene: -
abundance: many
v_gene: TRBV12-5
j_gene: TRBJ1-1
CDR3aa: CASGLGFGGASTEAFF
CDR3nt: TGTGCTAGTGGTTTGGGGTTTGGGGGGGCGAGCACTGAAGCTTTCTTT

d_gene: -
abundance: many
v_gene: TRBV7-7
j_gene: TRBJ2-7
CDR3aa: CASSPTGFRGEQYF
CDR3nt: TGTGCTAGCAGCCCTACGGGGTTTCGGGGCGAGCAGTACTTC

d_gene: TRBD1
abundance: few
v_gene: TRBV5-6
j_gene: TRBJ2-3
CDR3aa: CASRRQGNGADTQYF
CDR3nt: TGTGCCAGCAGACGACAGGGGAATGGGGCAGATACGCAGTATTTT

d_gene: TRBD1
abundance: many
v_gene: TRBV10-3
j_gene: TRBJ2-2
CDR3aa: CAISESLTGDPTGELFF
CDR3nt: TGTGCCATCAGTGAGTCTCTGACAGGGGACCCCACCGGGGAGCTGTTTTTT

d_gene: TRBD2
abundance: few
v_gene: TRBV30
j_gene: TRBJ2-1
CDR3aa: CAWSPGLAELYNEQFF
CDR3nt: TGTGCCTGGAGCCCGGGACTAGCGGAGTTGTACAATGAGCAGTTCTTC

d_gene: TRBD1
abundance: -
v_gene: TRBV27
j_gene: TRBJ1-4
CDR3aa: CASSLSGQPWTNEKLFF
CDR3nt: TGTGCCAGCAGTTTATCGGGACAGCCGTGGACTAATGAAAAACTGTTTTTT

d_gene: -
abundance: few
v_gene: TRBV5-1
j_gene: TRBJ1-5
CDR3aa: CASSLAGRLSNQPQHF
CDR3nt: TGCGCCAGCAGCTTGGCCGGCAGGTTATCAAATCAGCCCCAGCATTTT

d_gene: TRBD1
abundance: many
v_gene: TRBV20-1
j_gene: TRBJ2-7
CDR3aa: CSASGTVDYEQYF
CDR3nt: TGCAGTGCTAGCGGGACAGTAGACTACGAGCAGTACTTC

d_gene: TRBD2
abundance: -
v_gene: TRBV29-1
j_gene: TRBJ2-2
CDR3aa: CSVSLSGKYTGELFF
CDR3nt: TGCAGCGTTAGCCTCAGCGGGAAATACACCGGGGAGCTGTTTTTT

d_gene: TRBD1
abundance: many
v_gene: TRBV5-1
j_gene: TRBJ2-7
CDR3aa: CASSQGQASYEQYF
CDR3nt: TGCGCCAGCAGCCAGGGACAGGCCTCCTACGAGCAGTACTTC

d_gene: TRBD2
abundance: many
v_gene: TRBV28
j_gene: TRBJ2-1
CDR3aa: CASSYEGGRIRNEQFF
CDR3nt: TGTGCCAGCAGTTATGAGGGCGGGAGGATTAGAAATGAGCAGTTCTTC

d_gene: TRBD2
abundance: -
v_gene: TRBV11-2
j_gene: TRBJ2-1
CDR3aa: CASSHSPAGGGLAYNEQFF
CDR3nt: TGTGCCAGCAGCCATAGCCCAGCGGGGGGAGGTTTAGCTTACAATGAGCAGTTCTTC